These 12 T cell receptor beta chains originate from one sample sequenced in a study of early T cells in non-severe SARS-CoV-2 infection. TCRdb analysed the 5' RACE reads with MiXCR anew, one entry per CDR3 protein. This sample has around 92,000 distinct CDR3 sequences; approximately 11% occur once, and the top ten carry 4% to 5.5%. Sequencing was performed on whole blood. Every receptor here comes from an adult who was a healthcare worker with PCR-confirmed SARS-CoV-2 infection or an uninfected control (not recorded which).

As to this clonotype: A much larger clone differs by one base, so this may be a read error. V and J are TRBV2 and TRBJ1-4; tentative D call: TRBD1 (6 bases). This CDR3 is built from 15 residues. CDR1 is SNHLY, CDR2 FYNNEI, per germline. In nucleotides, the CDR3 is TGTGCCAGCAGAGATACAGGGACGGCTAATGGAAAACTGTTTTTT. Its translation is CASRDTGTANGKLFF.

This clonotype was seen ten or more times. This sequence joins TRBV5-8 and TRBJ1-1, with D perhaps matching TRBD1 (6 bases). The CDR3 is 14 amino acids. The germline V gene has CDR1 SGHTS and CDR2 YDEGEE. Trimming pared 4 bases from V and 1 base from J, leaving 11 bases between. CDR3 residues: CASSLQGWNTEAFF. The CDR3 DNA sequence: TGTGCCAGCAGCCTACAGGGCTGGAACACTGAAGCTTTCTTT. Together with reference TRBV5-8 and TRBJ1-1, the CDR3 gives the full variable domain: EAGVTQSPTHLIKTRGQQATLRCSPISGHTSVYWYQQALGLGLQFLLWYDEGEERNRGNFPPRFSGRQFPNYSSELNVNALELEDSALYLCASSLQGWNTEAFFGQGTRLTVV.

The V and J genes are TRBV20-1 and TRBJ1-1; D is unresolved. Trimming cost V 5 bases and J 5 bases, with 15 bases left between them. The germline CDR1 and CDR2 sequences are DFQATT and SNEGSKA (reference sequence). The CDR3 is 13 amino acids. CDR3 in DNA: TGCAGTGCTTGGACCCTACCGGTAACTGAAGCTTTCTTT. Protein: CSAWTLPVTEAFF.

In this sample, this clonotype turned up many times. This CDR3 is missing its conserved last phenylalanine or tryptophan, likely due to a read error. The limits of the CDR3 on the DNA are not certain, so only TCRdb's listed CDR3 is given. This chain connects TRBV2 to TRBJ2-1; no DNA check was done on the table's D call, TRBD2. Germline CDR1 and CDR2: SNHLY and FYNNEI. The CDR3 numbers 11 amino acids, ends counted. The chain's CDR3 is CASSEVVAGGL.

This chain uses TRBV12-3 or TRBV12-4 with TRBJ2-6, with D perhaps being TRBD1 or TRBD2 (5 bases each). The CDR3 is made up of 17 amino acids. Trimming took 3 bases from V and 0 from J, leaving 12 bases between them. CDR3 DNA sequence: TGTGCCAGCAGTTTCGGGGCTACAGACTCTGGGGCCAACGTCCTGACTTTC. As protein: CASSFGATDSGANVLTF.

This clonotype came up a few times. The rearrangement uses TRBV28 and TRBJ2-3; the match to TRBD2 covers 10 bases. J was trimmed by 6 bases and V by 5 bases; bases with no gene match: 5. CDR1 and CDR2 from the germline V gene are MDHEN and SYDVKM. This CDR3 is built from 14 residues. In DNA, the CDR3 is TGTGCCAGCAGTAATAGCGGGAGGACGGATACGCAGTATTTT. Translation gives CASSNSGRTDTQYF.

This clonotype showed up many times. V usage is TRBV29-1 and J usage is TRBJ2-2; D ambiguous. V lost 4 bases and J lost 1, with 4 bases in between. The germline V gene encodes CDR1 SQVTM and CDR2 ANQGSEA. The CDR3 runs to 12 residues. CDR3 in amino acids: CSVGVNTGELFF. The CDR3, as DNA: TGCAGCGTTGGCGTGAACACCGGGGAGCTGTTTTTT.

As concerns this clonotype: A much larger clone differs by one base, so this may be a read error. J is TRBJ2-5 and V is TRBV24-1; D is possibly TRBD2 (6 bases). Germline V gives CDR1 KGHDR, CDR2 SFDVKD. The CDR3 is 15 residues long. The CDR3 sequence: CVTSDSTGTGETQYF. In DNA, the CDR3 is TGTGTCACCAGTGATTCGACCGGGACTGGGGAGACCCAGTACTTC.

This clonotype was detected many times. This rearrangement joins TRBV12-5 to TRBJ2-1; 9 nucleotides align to TRBD1. After removal of 1 base from V and 6 bases from J, the junction contained 7 bases not matched to a gene. Germline CDR1 is LGHNT and CDR2 is FRNRAP. The CDR3 sequence is 16 residues long. The CDR3 spells CASGLGRDREGNEQFF. The CDR3 nucleotides are TGTGCTAGTGGTTTGGGCCGGGACAGGGAGGGCAATGAGCAGTTCTTC. The variable domain in full, completed from reference TRBV12-5 and TRBJ2-1, reads DARVTQTPRHKVTEMGQEVTMRCQPILGHNTVFWYRQTMMQGLELLAYFRNRAPLDDSGMPKDRFSAEMPDATLATLKIQPSEPRDSAVYFCASGLGRDREGNEQFFGPGTRLTVL.

V is TRBV5-1 and J is TRBJ2-1; D is possibly TRBD2 (6 bases). Germline CDR1 is SGHRS and CDR2 is YFSETQ. The CDR3 is made up of 12 amino acids. The V gene lost 7 bases and the J gene lost 7 bases, with 12 bases spanning the gap. The CDR3 region has the DNA TGCGCCAGCCGGGGGACGGGGAATGAGCAGTTCTTC. The encoded protein is CASRGTGNEQFF.

In regard to this clonotype: This sequence may be a read error, since a much larger clone differs from it by one base. J is TRBJ2-3 and V is TRBV5-1; no clear D. The V and J ends lost 2 bases and 2 bases respectively, with 12 bases between them. The CDR3 spans 15 residues. In germline, CDR1 is SGHRS, CDR2 YFSETQ. The CDR3 sequence is CASSFDTHPTDTQYF. The CDR3 region has the DNA TGCGCCAGCAGCTTTGATACCCACCCCACAGATACGCAGTATTTT.

This chain joins TRBV5-1 and TRBJ2-7, with 9 bases aligning to TRBD2. The germline V gene encodes CDR1 SGHRS and CDR2 YFSETQ. V was pared by 0 bases and J by 6 bases, with 7 bases of the junction left unmatched. The CDR3 covers 15 residues. The CDR3 region is CASSLGLAAPPEQYF. The CDR3 nucleotides are TGCGCCAGCAGCTTGGGACTAGCGGCCCCTCCCGAGCAGTACTTC.